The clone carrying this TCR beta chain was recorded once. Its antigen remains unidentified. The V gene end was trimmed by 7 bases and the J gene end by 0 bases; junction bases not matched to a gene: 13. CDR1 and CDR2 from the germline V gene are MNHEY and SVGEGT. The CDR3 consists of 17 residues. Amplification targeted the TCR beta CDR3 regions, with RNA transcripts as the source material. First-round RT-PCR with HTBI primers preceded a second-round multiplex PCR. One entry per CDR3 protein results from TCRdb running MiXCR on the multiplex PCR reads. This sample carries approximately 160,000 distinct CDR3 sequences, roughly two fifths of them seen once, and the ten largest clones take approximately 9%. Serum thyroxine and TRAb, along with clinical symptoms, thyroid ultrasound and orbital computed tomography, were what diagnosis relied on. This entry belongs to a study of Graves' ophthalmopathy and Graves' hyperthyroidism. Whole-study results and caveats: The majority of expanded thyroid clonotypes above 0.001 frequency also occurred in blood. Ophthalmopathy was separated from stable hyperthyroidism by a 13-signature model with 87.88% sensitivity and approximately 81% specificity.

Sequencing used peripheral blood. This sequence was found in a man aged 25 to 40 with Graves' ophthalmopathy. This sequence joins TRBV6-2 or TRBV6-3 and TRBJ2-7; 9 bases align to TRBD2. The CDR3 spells CASKQVLSGSLSYEQYF. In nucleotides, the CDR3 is TGTGCCAGCAAGCAGGTCCTTAGCGGGAGTCTCTCCTACGAGCAGTACTTC.